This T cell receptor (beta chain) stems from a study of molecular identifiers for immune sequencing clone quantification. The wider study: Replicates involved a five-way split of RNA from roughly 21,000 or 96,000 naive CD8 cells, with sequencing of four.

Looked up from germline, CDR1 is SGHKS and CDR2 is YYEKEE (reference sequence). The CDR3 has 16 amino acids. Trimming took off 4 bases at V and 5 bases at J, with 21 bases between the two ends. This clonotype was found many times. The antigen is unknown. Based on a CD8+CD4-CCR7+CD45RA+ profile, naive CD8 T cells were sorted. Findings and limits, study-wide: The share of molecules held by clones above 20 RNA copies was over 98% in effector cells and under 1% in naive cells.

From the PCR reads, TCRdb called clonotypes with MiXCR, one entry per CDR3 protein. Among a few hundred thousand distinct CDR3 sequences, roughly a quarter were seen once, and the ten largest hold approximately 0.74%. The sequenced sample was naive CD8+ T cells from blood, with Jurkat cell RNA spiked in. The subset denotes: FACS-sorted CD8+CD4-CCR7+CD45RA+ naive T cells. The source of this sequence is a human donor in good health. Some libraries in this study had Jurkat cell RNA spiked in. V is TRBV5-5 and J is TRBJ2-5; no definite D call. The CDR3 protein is CASSDPTGGPSETQYF. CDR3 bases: TGTGCCAGCAGCGATCCAACCGGCGGCCCCAGCGAGACCCAGTACTTC.